One sample yielded the 8 T cell receptor beta chains listed below, sequenced in a study of T cells after yellow fever vaccination (dated by TCRdb to 2018 to 2020). In light of the paper, this sample's treatment or condition label describes: live attenuated yellow fever vaccine strain. The library was prepared using 5' RACE. This sample was sequenced with an Illumina HiSeq 2500. TCRdb reprocessed the public reads (quality trimming at Q25 with fastp, clone calling with MiXCR) and kept in-frame beta chains. Here each entry gathers all rows of one CDR3 protein and keeps the most common genes and DNA. The sample yields 200,000 to 300,000 distinct CDR3 sequences; 6.5% to 7.5% were counted once. Roughly 1% of the sample is in the top ten clones. The sequencing used CD4+ T cells sorted from PBMCs, collected on the day of the yellow fever booster vaccination. Receptors originate from a man in his thirties or forties who received the YFV17D yellow fever vaccine.

This chain connects TRBV20-1 to TRBJ2-3; 9 positions agree with TRBD2. CDR1 is DFQATT and CDR2 is SNEGSKA in the germline V gene (reference sequence). V was pared by 6 bases and J by 1 base, with 20 bases of the junction left unmatched. The CDR3 is 19 amino acids. CDR3 protein: CSAGSRGGRVSLGTDTQYF. In DNA form, the CDR3 reads TGCAGTGCCGGAAGCCGAGGCGGGAGGGTATCCCTAGGCACAGATACGCAGTATTTT.

The rearrangement uses TRBV30 and TRBJ2-5, with D possibly being TRBD1 or TRBD2 (5 bases each). CDR3 length equals 14 residues. The germline CDR1 and CDR2 sequences are GTSNPN and SVGIG (reference sequence). V was cut by 4 bases and J by 7 bases, with 19 bases left in between. This CDR3 reads CAWNLRDRDGTQYF. CDR3 nucleotides: TGTGCCTGGAACCTCCGGGACCGGGACGGGACCCAGTACTTC.

V is TRBV20-1 and J is TRBJ2-1; D perhaps matches TRBD2 (8 bases). V was shortened by 6 bases and J by 6 bases, with 21 bases between the two germline ends. Germline CDR1 and CDR2: DFQATT and SNEGSKA (reference sequence). This CDR3 region has 15 residues. CDR3: CSAQGGSGESNEQFF. CDR3 in DNA: TGCAGTGCCCAGGGGGGTAGCGGGGAATCCAATGAGCAGTTCTTC.

This clonotype was detected a few times. The rearrangement links TRBV4-3 to TRBJ2-7; a weak D match, TRBD1 (6 bases). Looked up from germline, CDR1 is LGHNA and CDR2 is YSLEER. With 1 base removed from V and 6 bases from J, the gap between germline ends came to 19 bases. The CDR3 runs 16 residues. CDR3 region: CASSQAPLTGRGEQYF. CDR3 sequence (DNA): TGCGCCAGCAGCCAAGCCCCTTTGACGGGCAGGGGCGAGCAGTACTTC.

The V and J genes are TRBV18 and TRBJ2-5; perhaps TRBD1 as D (6 bases). The CDR3 runs 15 residues. V lost 2 bases and J 2 bases, leaving 12 bases between the germline ends. Germline CDR1 KGHSH, CDR2 LQKENI. The CDR3 protein is CASSPEDSSQETQYF. In DNA, the CDR3 is TGTGCCAGCTCACCAGAGGACAGTAGTCAAGAGACCCAGTACTTC.

The table lists this clonotype with a few counts. This chain links TRBV5-1 with TRBJ1-2; no definite D call. The germline CDR1 and CDR2 sequences are SGHRS and YFSETQ. V was shortened by 4 bases and J by 4 bases, with 11 bases between the two germline ends. CDR3 length: 13 residues. CDR3 sequence: CASSPPGVYGYTF. The CDR3 nucleotides read TGCGCCAGCAGCCCTCCCGGGGTCTATGGCTACACCTTC.

This clonotype was seen ten or more times. The chain combines TRBV7-2 with TRBJ2-3; D gene unclear. The CDR3 length is 15 residues. The germline V and J ends were trimmed by 2 bases and 0 bases, with 9 bases remaining between them. In germline, CDR1 is SGHTA, CDR2 FQGNSA. The CDR3 DNA reads as TGTGCCAGCAGCTTAAGTGGAACTAGCACAGATACGCAGTATTTT. It specifies CASSLSGTSTDTQYF.

This clonotype has at least ten counts. This rearrangement joins TRBV7-2 to TRBJ1-3; D is uncertain. This CDR3 comprises 15 residues. Germline loops: CDR1 SGHTA, CDR2 FQGNSA. The V gene lost 5 bases and the J gene lost 0 bases, with 11 bases spanning the gap. The CDR3 spells CASSRGRDSGNTIYF. The CDR3 DNA follows: TGTGCCAGCAGCCGCGGAAGAGACTCTGGAAACACCATATATTTT. The full variable domain, rest sourced from reference TRBV7-2 and TRBJ1-3, is GAGVSQSPSNKVTEKGKDVELRCDPISGHTALYWYRQSLGQGLEFLIYFQGNSAPDKSGLPSDRFSAERTGGSVSTLTIQRTQQEDSAVYLCASSRGRDSGNTIYFGEGSWLTVV.